This T cell receptor (beta chain) was recovered during a study of T-cell memory formation after mild COVID-19. About the research overall: TCR clusters were mostly donor specific. Overall study findings and caveats: The appearance of some responding clones in pre-infection memory suggested that cross-reactive memory joined. The second-wave clones peaking on day 37 were not confirmed as SARS-CoV-2-specific.

This clonotype was observed a few times. Its antigen is as yet unknown. TCRdb called the 5' RACE reads again in MiXCR, with one record for every CDR3 protein. The sample contains around 300,000 distinct CDR3 sequences, approximately 15% of which appear only once. Germline lookup yields CDR1 SGHTA and CDR2 FQGNSA. This CDR3 is built from 14 residues. V was clipped by 4 bases and J by 2 bases, with 11 bases between them. The rearrangement links TRBV7-2 to TRBJ1-2; D is ambiguous. This clonotype originated in a man aged 18-30 years who had mild COVID-19 (a few samples of this study predate the infection). Cell type and time point are not known. Specimen: PBMCs or a T cell subset sorted from them (not recorded which). The CDR3 region has the DNA TGTGCCAGCAGCTCCGTAGTATGGAACTATGGCTACACCTTC. This codes for CASSSVVWNYGYTF.